The 5 T cell receptor beta chains listed next were all sequenced from one sample in a study of early T cells in non-severe SARS-CoV-2 infection. One entry per CDR3 protein, called by TCRdb with MiXCR from the 5' RACE reads. Of 50,000 to 60,000 distinct CDR3 sequences in the sample, around 13% are singletons; the top ten hold 1.4%. Sample: whole blood. These receptors were collected from an adult who was a healthcare worker with PCR-confirmed SARS-CoV-2 infection or an uninfected control (not recorded which).

The chain carries TRBV9 and TRBJ2-4, with TRBD2 identical over 10 bases. Unmatched junction bases numbered 13, after V lost 0 bases and J lost 7 bases. CDR1 and CDR2 from the germline V gene are SGDLS and YYNGEE. This CDR3 region has 18 residues. CDR3 in amino acids: CASSVGLAGAPVGNIQYF. The CDR3, as DNA: TGTGCCAGCAGCGTAGGGCTAGCGGGGGCTCCGGTTGGGAACATTCAGTACTTC.

This clonotype was detected ten times or more. The J gene is TRBJ1-2, the V gene TRBV3-1; tentative D call: TRBD1 (6 bases). V lost 1 base, J lost 7 bases, and 13 bases lay in between. This CDR3 has 14 amino acids. Germline CDR1 LGHDT, CDR2 YNNKEL (reference sequence). The CDR3 nucleotides read TGTGCCAGCAGCCAAGTCGAGGGGGGCACTGGCTACACCTTC. It yields the protein CASSQVEGGTGYTF. Combining the CDR3 with reference TRBV3-1 and TRBJ1-2 gives the whole variable domain DTAVSQTPKYLVTQMGNDKSIKCEQNLGHDTMYWYKQDSKKFLKIMFSYNNKELIINETVPNRFSPKSPDKAHLNLHINSLELGDSAVYFCASSQVEGGTGYTFGSGTRLTVV.

The chain carries TRBV7-2 and TRBJ2-7; D unclear. The CDR3 has 11 amino acids. CDR1 is SGHTA and CDR2 is FQGNSA in the germline V gene. Trimming took 4 bases from V and 5 from J, leaving 6 bases between them. This CDR3 reads CASSSGDEQYF. DNA for the CDR3: TGTGCCAGCAGCTCTGGGGACGAGCAGTACTTC. Looking up the rest from reference TRBV7-2 and TRBJ2-7 gives the full variable domain: GAGVSQSPSNKVTEKGKDVELRCDPISGHTALYWYRQSLGQGLEFLIYFQGNSAPDKSGLPSDRFSAERTGGSVSTLTIQRTQQEDSAVYLCASSSGDEQYFGPGTRLTVT.

This clonotype came up many times. The rearrangement links TRBV7-3 to TRBJ2-6; TRBD1 aligns across 11 bases. V gave up 4 bases and J gave up 4 bases; unmatched junction bases: 9. Germline values: CDR1 SGHTA, CDR2 FQGTGA. The CDR3 is made up of 18 amino acids. The CDR3 protein is CASSSSGQGAGGANVLTF. The CDR3 nucleotides are TGTGCCAGCAGCTCCTCAGGACAGGGGGCTGGAGGGGCCAACGTCCTGACTTTC.

Note on this clonotype: This sequence may be a read error, since a much larger clone differs from it by one base. The chain uses TRBV25-1 and TRBJ1-4; D possibly corresponds to TRBD1 (5 bases). The ends were cut back, 11 bases at V and 3 bases at J, with 13 bases in the middle. The CDR3 length is 13 residues. CDR1 and CDR2 from the germline V gene are MGHDK and SYGVNS. This chain's CDR3 is CAGSMGANEKLFF. For the CDR3, the DNA is TGTGCCGGCTCCATGGGGGCTAATGAAAAACTGTTTTTT.